These 15 T cell receptor beta chains originate from one sample sequenced in a study of blood T cells in healthy people across ages. Together with a sample-barcoded 5' primer, a J-beta primer mix was included in a second PCR lasting roughly 6 to 12 cycles. In TCRdb, the 5' RACE reads were re-called with MiXCR into one record per CDR3 protein. The sample has about 580,000 distinct CDR3 sequences, 47% seen once; the top ten hold approximately 25%. The sequencing sample was made of blood. Receptors originate from a man aged 80 or over in good health.

This clonotype has ten or more counts. V usage is TRBV6-5 and J usage is TRBJ1-1; 9 bases match TRBD1. The germline gives CDR1 MNHEY, CDR2 SVGAGI. V was clipped by 6 bases and J by 5 bases; unmatched bases: 10. This CDR3 has 15 amino acids. CDR3 in DNA: TGTGCCAGCAGACCCCCGACAGGGGGTGGGACTGAAGCTTTCTTT. This translates into CASRPPTGGGTEAFF.

The chain couples TRBV18 to TRBJ2-4; the D is unclear. The CDR3 is 16 amino acids. Germline V gene lookup returns CDR1 KGHSH and CDR2 LQKENI. V lost 6 bases and J lost 2, with 17 bases in between. CDR3 nucleotides: TGTGCCAGCTCCCTTGACACAAAAGCGACCAAAAACATTCAGTACTTC. Translation: CASSLDTKATKNIQYF.

The rearrangement uses TRBV6-2 or TRBV6-3 and TRBJ2-1; no definite D call. The DNA matches TRBJ2-7 better at its end, which makes the J call doubtful. Germline CDR1 MNHEY, CDR2 SVGEGT. This CDR3 is built from 14 residues. This CDR3 is CASTYGAIYNEQYF. As DNA, the CDR3 is TGTGCCAGCACCTACGGCGCGATCTACAATGAGCAGTACTTC.

The rearrangement uses TRBV20-1 and TRBJ1-2; the match to TRBD1 covers 7 bases. The V segment lost 3 bases and the J segment 3 bases; nucleotides outside the gene matches: 10. The CDR3 loop spans 15 amino acids. Germline V lookup: CDR1 DFQATT, CDR2 SNEGSKA (reference sequence). CDR3 in amino acids: CSASPDRNEDYGYTF. CDR3 in DNA: TGCAGTGCTAGTCCGGACAGGAACGAGGACTATGGCTACACCTTC.

The chain combines TRBV20-1 with TRBJ2-7; weak D call: TRBD2 (6 bases). Germline V gene sequence: CDR1 DFQATT, CDR2 SNEGSKA (reference sequence). This CDR3 has 15 residues. Trimming stripped 0 bases from V and 7 bases from J, with 19 bases between. The CDR3 DNA reads TGCAGTGCTAGAGATCCGCGGGAATCTTACAATGAGCAGTACTTC. It is translated as CSARDPRESYNEQYF.

V and J are TRBV20-1 and TRBJ2-7; 8 bases are a match to TRBD1. From germline, CDR1 is DFQATT and CDR2 SNEGSKA (reference sequence). The trim removed 4 bases at V and 6 bases at J, leaving 5 bases unmatched. This CDR3 region has 12 residues. The CDR3 nucleotides are TGCAGTGCTATGCCCGGGACAGGCGAGCAGTACTTC. Residues: CSAMPGTGEQYF.

The genes are TRBV20-1 and TRBJ1-1; D unresolved. V shed 0 bases and J shed 1 base, with 6 bases lying between them. Germline V gene lookup returns CDR1 DFQATT and CDR2 SNEGSKA (reference sequence). This CDR3 is built from 13 residues. CDR3 protein: CSARDVWNTEAFF. The CDR3 region has the DNA TGCAGTGCTAGAGATGTGTGGAACACTGAAGCTTTCTTT.

J is TRBJ1-4 and V is TRBV20-1; D is possibly TRBD1 (5 bases). The V gene's germline CDR1 is DFQATT and CDR2 SNEGSKA (reference sequence). Trimming took 5 bases from V and 8 from J, leaving 15 bases between them. The CDR3 length is 13 residues. The CDR3 coding sequence is TGCAGTGCTGGCAGGGCTCTGGGGGAAAAACTGTTTTTT. Its translation is CSAGRALGEKLFF.

Comments on this clonotype: This may be a read error: a much more frequent sequence differs by one nucleotide. This chain connects TRBV6-6 to TRBJ2-5; TRBD1 aligns across 9 bases. V was pared by 7 bases and J by 2 bases, with 14 bases of the junction left unmatched. The germline CDR1 and CDR2 sequences are MNHNY and SVGAGI (reference sequence). The CDR3 is 17 residues long. CDR3 nucleotides: TGTGCCAGCACCAGCCGACAGGGGGTGAGTAAGCAAGAGACCCAGTACTTC. Its protein is CASTSRQGVSKQETQYF.

This clonotype was detected only a few times. The genes are TRBV4-3 and TRBJ1-1; 8 bases are shared with TRBD1. V lost 4 bases, J lost 6 bases, and 4 bases stayed unmatched. Germline CDR1 reads LGHNA; CDR2 reads YSLEER. The CDR3 spans 13 residues. CDR3 in DNA: TGCGCCAGCAGCCCTCAGGGGGCCTCTGAAGCTTTCTTT. Translated, it gives CASSPQGASEAFF.

The V and J genes are TRBV7-9 and TRBJ1-6; D remains unclear. V lost 3 bases and J lost 9, with 9 bases in between. The CDR3 loop spans 13 amino acids. Germline CDR1 reads SEHNR; CDR2 reads FQNEAQ (reference sequence). The CDR3 loop reads CASSFDISSPLHF. CDR3 in DNA: TGTGCCAGCAGCTTTGACATCTCTTCACCCCTCCACTTT.

This clonotype was seen a single time. CDR3: CASSYPSNEQFF. In DNA form, the CDR3 reads TGTGCCAGCAGTTACCCTTCCAATGAGCAGTTCTTC. V gene TRBV6-2 or TRBV6-3 combines with J gene TRBJ2-1; D gene unclear. Germline CDR1 reads MNHEY; CDR2 reads SVGEGT. The CDR3 contains 12 residues. Trimming took off 2 bases at V and 6 bases at J, with 5 bases between the two ends.

V and J are TRBV7-2 and TRBJ1-2; 12 bases map to TRBD1. The CDR3 covers 15 residues. Germline CDR1 is SGHTA and CDR2 is FQGNSA. The junction had 4 bases not matched to a gene; V was cut back by 1 base and J by 7 bases. The CDR3 sequence is CASSLGGQGAGGYTF. The CDR3 DNA reads as TGTGCCAGCAGCTTAGGGGGACAGGGGGCTGGTGGCTACACCTTC. The complete variable domain, with remaining parts taken from reference TRBV7-2 and TRBJ1-2, reads GAGVSQSPSNKVTEKGKDVELRCDPISGHTALYWYRQSLGQGLEFLIYFQGNSAPDKSGLPSDRFSAERTGGSVSTLTIQRTQQEDSAVYLCASSLGGQGAGGYTFGSGTRLTVV.

DNA of the CDR3: TGCAGTGCTCAACCGCAGACAACGACTAGCGGGAGTGGTTACATTCAGTACTTC. The encoded protein is CSAQPQTTTSGSGYIQYF. V usage is TRBV20-1 and J usage is TRBJ2-4, with 12 bases aligning to TRBD2. The ends lost 5 bases at V and 8 bases at J; junction bases unmatched: 19. Germline CDR1 reads DFQATT; CDR2 reads SNEGSKA (reference sequence). The CDR3 sequence is 18 residues long.

This clonotype has more than one count but fewer than ten. The chain carries TRBV7-3 and TRBJ2-3, with TRBD1 matching 12 bases. V shed 4 bases and J 1 base; nucleotides not matched to a gene: 6. The CDR3 loop spans 17 amino acids. Germline CDR1 is SGHTA and CDR2 is FQGTGA. CDR3 sequence (DNA): TGTGCCAGCAGCTCCACCGGGACAGGGGGCGGCACAGATACGCAGTATTTT. Its translation is CASSSTGTGGGTDTQYF.